The source of this TCR beta chain is a study of regulatory T cells in long-lasting Graves disease. The time point is: newly diagnosed GD, antithyroid drugs for less than 3 months. Following extraction of RNA from PBMCs, that RNA was used to make the TCR library. V dropped 2 bases and J dropped 4 bases, with 5 bases sitting between them. The CDR3 runs to 12 residues. Germline values: CDR1 SGHVS, CDR2 FQNEAQ. CDR3 regions were amplified by Arm-PCR using iRepertoire HTBI primers to build TCR beta libraries. MiXCR, run by TCRdb on the multiplex PCR reads, gives a single entry per CDR3 protein. The table records 550,000 to 700,000 distinct CDR3 sequences, about 15% of them present only once. These data also formed part of another study, on T cells in Graves' hyperthyroidism and ophthalmopathy.

The clonotype was recovered from a young man with Graves disease. Here the sequenced sample was peripheral blood mononuclear cells (PBMCs), taken at new diagnosis, from a patient treated with antithyroid drugs. This sequence joins TRBV7-8 and TRBJ2-5; D is unclear. CDR3 region: CASSLPTETQYF. The CDR3 DNA is TGTGCCAGCAGCTTACCGACAGAGACCCAGTACTTC.